This TCR beta chain was sequenced during a study of Ad26.COV2.S vaccination and SARS-CoV-2 variants. Study as a whole: Ad26.COV2.S arm of COV1001 included the donor. Once, or twice with 56 days between doses, Ad26.COV2.S was given intramuscularly. Study results and limitations: Substantial response breadth was reportedly seen for spike-specific CD8+ and CD4+ T cells after vaccination. The placebo group had lower spike-specific TCR breadth than the vaccine recipients did.

As for treatment: over 15 received Ad26.COV2.S at low or high dose, single or two shots; about 5 received placebo; per-sample allocation not given. Repertoires come from day 63 after the first vaccine or placebo injection. This clone was recorded only once. Its matching antigen is unknown. The CDR3 contains 13 residues. CDR1 and CDR2 (germline): LGHDT, YNNKEL (reference sequence). V lost 5 bases and J lost 6, with 12 bases in between. TCRdb keeps only in-frame clones here, not all; method: immunoSEQ multiplex PCR. This sample yields roughly 300,000 clones, of which roughly 91% are seen a single time; just under 5% belongs to the top ten.

The material sequenced was peripheral blood, taken in a trial of Ad26.COV2.S vaccine versus placebo. This receptor was obtained from a person aged 18-60 years who received the Ad26.COV2.S COVID-19 vaccine or a placebo. The chain recombines TRBV3-1 (or the pseudogene TRBV3-2) with TRBJ2-3, with a weak D call TRBD1 (5 bases). The CDR3 DNA follows: TGTGCCAGCAGCACAGGAAGTAGGGATACGCAGTATTTT. Its protein product is CASSTGSRDTQYF.